This TCR beta chain came from a study of cytomegalovirus exposure and HLA in healthy donors. Overall study findings and caveats: Later analysis identified a missense DCLRE1C variant that was linked to TCR beta V- and J-gene trimming. About 87% or about 30% of the time was how often most TCR beta V segments were productive, according to an earlier analysis. Altogether, around 160 TCR beta chains were recorded as cytomegalovirus-associated.

Use of 60 Vbeta and 13 Jbeta primers characterized the PCR. The method was immunoSEQ multiplex PCR; TCRdb's version includes in-frame clones alone and lacks a portion of them. This table holds tens of thousands of clones, approximately 80% found once. V gave up 5 bases and J gave up 4 bases; unmatched junction bases: 0. The V gene's germline CDR1 is KGHSH and CDR2 LQKENI. This CDR3 has 14 amino acids. As concerns this clone: Antigen unknown.

The TCR originated in a woman aged 25-40 years in good health and CMV-seronegative. Source material: PBMCs. The J gene is TRBJ2-2, the V gene TRBV18; 11 nucleotides agree with TRBD2. The CDR3 DNA sequence: TGTGCCAGCTCAACTAGCGGGGGCACCGGGGAGCTGTTTTTT. Translating gives CASSTSGGTGELFF.